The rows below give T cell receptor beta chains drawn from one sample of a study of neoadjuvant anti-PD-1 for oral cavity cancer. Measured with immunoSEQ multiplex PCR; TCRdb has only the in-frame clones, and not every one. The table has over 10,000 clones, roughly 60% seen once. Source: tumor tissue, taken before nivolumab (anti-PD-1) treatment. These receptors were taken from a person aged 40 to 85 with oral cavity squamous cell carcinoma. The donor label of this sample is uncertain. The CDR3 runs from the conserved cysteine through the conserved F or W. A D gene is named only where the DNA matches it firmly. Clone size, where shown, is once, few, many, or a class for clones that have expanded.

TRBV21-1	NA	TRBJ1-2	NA	TGTGCCAGCACCCTGACAGGGTCTCACTATGGCTACACCTTC	CASTLTGSHYGYTF
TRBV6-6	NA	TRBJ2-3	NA	TGTGCCAGCAGTTACTTAGGAAGGCAAGATACGCAGTATTTT	CASSYLGRQDTQYF
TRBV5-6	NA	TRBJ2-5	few	TGTGCCAGCAGCTTGAGGAAAGAGACCCAGTACTTC	CASSLRKETQYF
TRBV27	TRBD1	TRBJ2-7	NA	TGTGCCAGCAGTCCCAAATGGGACAGCTTATACGAGCAGTACTTC	CASSPKWDSLYEQYF
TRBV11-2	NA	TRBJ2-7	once	TGTGCCAGCAGCTTGGCCCTCGGCAGATACGAGCAGTACTTC	CASSLALGRYEQYF
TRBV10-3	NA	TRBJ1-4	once	TGTGCCATCAGTGAGTCCTTGAATGAAAAACTGTTTTTT	CAISESLNEKLFF
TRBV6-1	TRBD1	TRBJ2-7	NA	TGTGCCAGCAGTGAACCTTTCGGGACAGCCTCCTACGAGCAGTACTTC	CASSEPFGTASYEQYF
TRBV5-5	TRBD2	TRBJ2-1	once	TGTGCCAGCAGCTTGACTAGCGGGAGTAGAGAGTTCTTC	CASSLTSGSREFF
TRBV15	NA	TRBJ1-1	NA	TGTGCCACCAGTCTAGTCAAGGACACTGAAGCTTTCTTT	CATSLVKDTEAFF
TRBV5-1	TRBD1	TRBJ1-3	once	TGCGCCAGCAGCTGGGCCCTCGGGACAGGGGCCGGAAACACCATATATTTT	CASSWALGTGAGNTIYF
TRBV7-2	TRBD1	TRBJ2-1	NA	TGTGCCAGCGTATCCCCCCCGGCAGGGGGGCAGTTCTTC	CASVSPPAGGQFF
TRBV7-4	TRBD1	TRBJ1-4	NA	TGTGCCAGCAGCTTGAGGTCCGGGACAGCAAATGAAAAACTGTTTTTT	CASSLRSGTANEKLFF
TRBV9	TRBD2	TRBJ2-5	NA	TGTGCCAGCAGCCTTGGACTAGCCCAAGAGACCCAGTACTTC	CASSLGLAQETQYF
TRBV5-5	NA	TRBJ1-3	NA	TGTGCCAGCAGCTTGCTGACCGCAAAATACTCTGGAAACACCATATATTTT	CASSLLTAKYSGNTIYF
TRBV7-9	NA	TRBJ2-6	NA	TGTGCCAGCAGCCTACATGGTTGCTCACAAAGTCGGGCCAACGTCCTGACTTTC	CASSLHGCSQSRANVLTF
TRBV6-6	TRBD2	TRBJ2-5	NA	TGTGCCAGCAGTGGCCGGGGGGGCCGAGAGACCCAGTACTTC	CASSGRGGRETQYF
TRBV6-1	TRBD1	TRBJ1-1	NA	TGTGCCAGCAGACAGGGGGCTGGTACTGAAGCTTTCTTT	CASRQGAGTEAFF
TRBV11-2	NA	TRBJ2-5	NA	TGTGCCAGCAGCTTCGCTACTACCCATGGAGAGACCCAGTACTTC	CASSFATTHGETQYF
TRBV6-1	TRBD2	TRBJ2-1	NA	TGTGCCAGCAGTGAAACCCCAGGGAGGGCCCACAATGAGCAGTTCTTC	CASSETPGRAHNEQFF
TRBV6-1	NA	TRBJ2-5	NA	TGTGCCAGCAGAGATTGGGGTCGGGGAGAGACCCAGTACTTC	CASRDWGRGETQYF
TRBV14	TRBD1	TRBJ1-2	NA	TGTGCCAGCAGCCTTCCGGGACAGGGTGGGGGAAACTATGGCTACACCTTC	CASSLPGQGGGNYGYTF
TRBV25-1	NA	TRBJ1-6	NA	TGTGCCAAGTCAAAACGGGGGGCATGCAATTCACCCCTCCACTTT	CAKSKRGACNSPLHF
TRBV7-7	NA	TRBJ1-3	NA	TGTGCCAGCAGCTTAGGTCCAGGCTCTGGAAACACCATATATTTT	CASSLGPGSGNTIYF
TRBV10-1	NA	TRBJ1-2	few	TGCGCCAGCAGTGAGAATCTCGGGAGGGCGGCCACCTTC	CASSENLGRAATF
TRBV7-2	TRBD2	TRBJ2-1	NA	TGTGCCAGCAGCTTAGAAGGGACTAGTAACTATGAGCAGTTCTTC	CASSLEGTSNYEQFF